These 10 T cell receptor beta chains share one sample of origin, sequenced in a study of metastatic and nonmetastatic thyroid tumors. Patients were all untreated before their thyroid surgery. TCRdb reanalyzed the PCR reads via MiXCR. The sample has about 93,000 clones, about 12% seen once. Sequencing was carried out using blood. The source is a female donor with papillary thyroid cancer or a benign thyroid nodule (not recorded which). Some clones in this sample may be carry-over from other donors' samples.

At least ten counts were recorded for this clone. This chain links TRBV7-3 with TRBJ1-1; 7 positions match TRBD1. J was trimmed by 8 bases and V by 3 bases; bases with no gene match: 6. This CDR3 contains 13 residues. Germline V gives CDR1 SGHTA, CDR2 FQGTGA. The CDR3 reads CASSLGSGGEAFF. For the CDR3, the DNA is TGTGCCAGCAGCTTGGGATCAGGGGGGGAAGCTTTCTTT.

This clone was observed once. This chain connects TRBV4-2 to TRBJ2-7, with TRBD1 matching over 10 bases. Trimming removed 5 bases from V and 1 base from J; junction bases left unmatched: 8. In germline, CDR1 is LGHNA, CDR2 YNFKEQ. CDR3 length: 16 amino acids. CDR3 protein: CASSYSGTGESYEQYF. The CDR3 DNA is TGTGCCAGCAGCTATTCCGGGACAGGGGAATCCTACGAGCAGTACTTC.

There are many counts of this clone. The chain couples TRBV15 to TRBJ2-7; 10 nucleotides align to TRBD2. CDR3 length: 15 amino acids. The germline CDR1 and CDR2 sequences are LNHNV and YYDKDF (reference sequence). V lost 5 bases and J lost 4; bases outside the gene matches: 8. The CDR3 DNA reads as TGTGCCACCAGCTCTACACTAGCGGGGTTATACGAGCAGTACTTC. It is translated as CATSSTLAGLYEQYF.

The table lists this clone with many counts. V gene TRBV19 combines with J gene TRBJ2-7; TRBD2 matches at 7 bases. The CDR3 loop spans 15 amino acids. Germline assignment: CDR1 LNHDA and CDR2 SQIVND (reference sequence). The V segment lost 3 bases and the J segment 2 bases; nucleotides outside the gene matches: 7. The CDR3, as DNA: TGTGCCAGTAGTATTAACCTAGCGGACCCCTACGAGCAGTACTTC. It encodes CASSINLADPYEQYF.

This clone was picked up many times. The V gene is TRBV5-1, the J gene TRBJ2-3; TRBD2 matches at 12 bases. Per the germline V gene, CDR1 is SGHRS and CDR2 is YFSETQ. This CDR3 spans 15 amino acids. With V trimmed by 5 bases and J by 4 bases, 5 bases remained unmatched. The CDR3 nucleotides are TGCGCCAGCAGGGAGACTAGCGGGAGTGCAGATACGCAGTATTTT. Its protein is CASRETSGSADTQYF. Full variable domain (remainder filled in from reference TRBV5-1 and TRBJ2-3): KAGVTQTPRYLIKTRGQQVTLSCSPISGHRSVSWYQQTPGQGLQFLFEYFSETQRNKGNFPGRFSGRQFSNSRSEMNVSTLELGDSALYLCASRETSGSADTQYFGPGTRLTVL.

This clone was counted ten times or more. Here the CDR3 reads CASSPGTESYEQYF. The CDR3 region has the DNA TGTGCCAGCAGTCCCGGGACAGAGAGCTACGAGCAGTACTTC. The chain links TRBV28 to TRBJ2-7; TRBD1 matches at 7 bases. Trimming cost V 5 bases and J 3 bases; bases outside gene matches: 7. In germline, CDR1 is MDHEN, CDR2 SYDVKM. This CDR3 region has 14 residues.

A word on this clone: A read error is possible here, since a much larger clone lies one base away. The chain links TRBV6-7 to TRBJ2-5; TRBD2 agrees at 10 bases. TRBV6-7 is noted as an ORF with a role that remains uncertain. The CDR3 has 15 residues. V was pared by 8 bases and J by 2 bases, with 8 bases of the junction left unmatched. CDR3 residues: CASGGGTSDQETQYF. Here the CDR3 DNA reads TGTGCCAGCGGAGGGGGGACTAGCGATCAAGAGACCCAGTACTTC.

This clone has a count of ten or more. The rearrangement links TRBV27 to TRBJ2-2; D gene uncertain. The CDR3 spans 12 residues. Per the germline V gene, CDR1 is MNHEY and CDR2 is SMNVEV (reference sequence). The ends were cut back, 3 bases at V and 4 bases at J, with 3 bases in the middle. CDR3 DNA sequence: TGTGCCAGCAGTTTCCCCACCGGGGAGCTGTTTTTT. It specifies CASSFPTGELFF.

This clone came up a few times. It may be a read error: a sequence one base away is much more abundant. The V call is TRBV16, the J call TRBJ1-5, with D hard to call. Germline V CDR1 and CDR2: KGHSY, FQNENV. The CDR3 covers 15 residues. The CDR3 nucleotides read TGTGCCAGCAGCCAATCGCACATCAGCAATCAGCCCCGGCATTTT. It is translated as CASSQSHISNQPRHF.

There are a few counts of this clone. The rearrangement joins TRBV27 to TRBJ1-6; the D is unclear. Per germline, CDR1 MNHEY and CDR2 SMNVEV (reference sequence). V lost 6 bases and J 7 bases, leaving 13 bases between the germline ends. This CDR3 has 14 residues. This chain's CDR3 is CASRGEGSNSPLHF. CDR3 DNA: TGTGCCAGCAGGGGCGAAGGTTCCAATTCACCCCTCCACTTT.